The clone carrying this T cell receptor (beta chain) has at least ten counts. Its antigen is currently unknown. Patients picked for sequencing had shown CD8+CD57+ cell expansion detected by flow cytometry. Among the patients, all had severe acquired aplastic anemia. The sample originates from a study of CD8+CD57+ T cells in acquired aplastic anemia. The CDR3 covers 16 residues. V gave up 5 bases and J gave up 6 bases; unmatched junction bases: 7. From germline, CDR1 is SGHVS and CDR2 FQNEAQ. Study-level findings and limits: Patients and controls had in common some 30 CD8+ CDR3 sequences.

Genomic DNA was employed as the template in profiling TCR beta VDJ and CDR3. TCRdb processed the reads anew with MiXCR; each CDR3 protein has one entry. The sample lists a few hundred thousand distinct CDR3 sequences, roughly 53% occurring once. V is TRBV7-8 and J is TRBJ2-1, with TRBD2 identical over 13 bases. The receptor comes from a human donor with aplastic anemia. What was sequenced was sorted CD4+, CD8+, or CD8+CD57+ T cells (not recorded which) from PBMCs. CDR3 loop: CASSPRGTSGINEQFF. The CDR3 DNA follows: TGTGCCAGCAGCCCCCGTGGGACTAGCGGGATCAATGAGCAGTTCTTC. Variable domain in full (rest from reference TRBV7-8 and TRBJ2-1): GAGVSQSPRYKVAKRGQDVALRCDPISGHVSLFWYQQALGQGPEFLTYFQNEAQLDKSGLPSDRFFAERPEGSVSTLKIQRTQQEDSAVYLCASSPRGTSGINEQFFGPGTRLTVL.